The 9 T cell receptor beta chains below come from one sample, sequenced in a study of tumor and adjacent non-tumor tissue in lung cancer. Three rounds of nested PCR, following a modified ARM-PCR protocol, produced the TCRbeta library. TCRdb reprocessed the multiplex PCR reads via MiXCR and lists one record per CDR3 protein. The sample lists just over 200,000 distinct CDR3 sequences; 71% were seen once. RNA was extracted from bulk tissue without any cell sorting. Sequencing input: lung tumor tissue. These receptors originate from a man aged 60 to 69 with non-small cell lung cancer.

This rearrangement joins TRBV16 to TRBJ2-1; maybe TRBD2 (6 bases). The CDR3 extends over 14 amino acids. Germline values: CDR1 KGHSY, CDR2 FQNENV. Trimming pared 2 bases from V and 4 bases from J, leaving 9 bases between. CDR3 sequence: CASSQAAGYNEQFF. DNA for the CDR3: TGTGCCAGCAGCCAAGCGGCGGGGTACAATGAGCAGTTCTTC.

This rearrangement joins TRBV7-9 to TRBJ2-2; D is tentatively TRBD1 or TRBD2 (5 bases each). The V gene lost 6 bases and the J gene lost 0 bases, with 11 bases spanning the gap. The CDR3 runs to 15 residues. Germline-derived CDR1 and CDR2 are SEHNR and FQNEAQ (reference sequence). CDR3 coding DNA: TGTGCCAGCAGACTCGGGACGGCGAACACCGGGGAGCTGTTTTTT. It yields the protein CASRLGTANTGELFF.

This clonotype was counted a single time. The rearrangement links TRBV11-2 to TRBJ1-4, with D perhaps matching TRBD1 (5 bases). V lost 7 bases and J lost 10, with 28 bases in between. Per the germline V gene, CDR1 is SGHAT and CDR2 is FQNNGV. The CDR3 extends over 17 amino acids. This CDR3 is CASILKMPGPHGRKLFF. The CDR3 DNA reads TGTGCCAGCATTTTAAAAATGCCGGGACCCCACGGAAGAAAACTGTTTTTT.

A remark on this clonotype: At one end, the junction sequence differs from germline, possibly due to a read error. The chain has TRBV7-9 and TRBJ1-1, with D perhaps TRBD1 (5 bases). Germline V gene sequence: CDR1 SEHNR, CDR2 FQNEAQ (reference sequence). This CDR3 spans 13 amino acids. CDR3 sequence: CASSIREGTEVFF. CDR3 nucleotides: TGTGCCAGTAGCATCAGGGAAGGCACTGAAGTTTTCTTT. The full variable domain, completed using reference TRBV7-9 and TRBJ1-1, is DTGVSQNPRHKITKRGQNVTFRCDPISEHNRLYWYRQTLGQGPEFLTYFQNEAQLEKSRLLSDRFSAERPKGSFSTLEIQRTEQGDSAMYLCASSIREGTEVFFGQGTRLTVV.

Notes on this clonotype: One base away lies a much larger clone, so this may be a sequencing read error. The conserved final phenylalanine or tryptophan is absent from the CDR3, which likely points to a read error. The rearrangement joins TRBV29-1 to TRBJ2-7, with 15 positions matching TRBD2. CDR1 and CDR2 (germline): SQVTM, ANQGSEA. CDR3 length: 15 residues. Trimming cost V 6 bases and J 5 bases; bases outside gene matches: 8. The chain's CDR3 is CSVRGTSGRLNEQYL. For the CDR3, the DNA is TGCAGCGTCAGAGGGACTAGCGGGAGGCTTAACGAGCAGTACTTA.

About this clonotype: Lacking the conserved final phenylalanine or tryptophan, this CDR3 likely reflects a read error. The limits of the CDR3 on the DNA are not certain, so only TCRdb's listed CDR3 is given. This chain uses TRBV11-2 with TRBJ2-5; the table's TRBD1 call for D was not verified on the DNA. The CDR3 is 16 amino acids in total, end residues counted. Germline V gene lookup returns CDR1 SGHAT and CDR2 FQNNGV. CDR3 sequence reads: CASSSTMGGPKETKYL.

To note about this clonotype: This may be a read error, as it is one base from a much larger clone. The rearrangement joins TRBV11-3 to TRBJ2-3; TRBD2 agrees at 11 bases. This CDR3 spans 14 amino acids. Germline CDR1 is SGHNT and CDR2 is YENEEA. Germline trimming cut 8 bases from V and 3 bases from J; bases unmatched to any gene: 4. CDR3 sequence reads: CASASGRSTDTQYF. The DNA for the CDR3 is TGTGCCAGCGCTAGCGGGAGGTCTACAGATACGCAGTATTTT.

This clonotype was counted ten times or more. This chain joins TRBV20-1 and TRBJ1-4; D is ambiguous. Germline V gene data show CDR1 as DFQATT and CDR2 as SNEGSKA (reference sequence). The CDR3 has 14 residues. V lost 0 bases and J lost 8, with 13 bases in between. CDR3 protein: CSARELLSPEKLFF. CDR3 coding DNA: TGCAGTGCTAGAGAGCTCCTATCGCCCGAAAAACTGTTTTTT.

On this clonotype: At one of its ends the junction is not consistent with the germline gene, which may arise from a read error. This chain links TRBV12-3 or TRBV12-4 with TRBJ2-4; D uncertain. CDR3 length equals 13 residues. The DNA of the CDR3 is TGTGCCAGCAGTCCCCTGCTTCATGGCATTCAGAACTTC. Amino acid sequence: CASSPLLHGIQNF.